This T cell receptor beta chain was captured by sequencing in a study of blood T cells in healthy people across ages (dated by TCRdb to between 2015 and 2017). About the investigation overall: Template switching captured roughly one uniquely barcoded TCR beta cDNA molecule per two T cells in model experiments. Using deep sequencing normalized with unique cDNA molecular identifiers, the study measured how TCR beta repertoire diversity changes with age. Four age groups were formed from the donors: young (average approximately 15 years), middle-aged (roughly 38), aged (under 70) and long-lived (around 80). To avoid experimental bias, donors of different ages were distributed randomly across sequencing lanes. Two additional independent replicas of 1 million unique cDNA reads from the same blood draw were analyzed for two donors (one aged 18 to 30 and one aged 80 or older). Study-level results and caveats: The CMV infection status of donors was not known, potentially confounding age-related changes in expanded clonotypes. There was a strong correlation between observed TCR beta diversity and the percentage of naive T cells measured by flow cytometry. Compared with the aged group, more naive CD4+ T cells, fewer expanded clones and increased TCR diversity were shown by the long-lived group, suggesting age selection. Conclusive comparison of naive and antigen-experienced compartments was prevented by the profiling of bulk unsorted PBMCs. Observed TCR beta diversity per million T cells fell roughly linearly with age, and a significant reduction was already apparent by age about 36. Total diversity estimates from one million sequenced T cells were considered lower bounds and underestimates.

In regard to this clonotype: Its antigen is still unknown. A much larger clone lies a single base off, so this may be a read error.

Systemically healthy Caucasian individuals from Russia, 39 in total and aged roughly 6 to 95 years, were included as donors. Each donor gave ten milliliters of peripheral blood, collected into EDTA-treated Vacutainer tubes. Ficoll-Paque density-gradient centrifugation was used to isolate PBMCs, with at least 6 million per sample. Trizol reagent was used to extract total RNA from the PBMCs, yielding at least 5 micrograms per sample. For every donor, an aliquot of PBMCs went through flow cytometry to measure the percentages of naive CD45RAhigh/CD27high T cells. Receptor libraries were prepared by 5' RACE. These reads were obtained on an Illumina HiSeq 2500. A second PCR of roughly 7 to 11 cycles was performed with a sample-barcoded 5' primer and a J-beta primer mix. Each TCR beta cDNA molecule received a unique molecular identifier from a template-switch 5' adaptor carrying 12 random nucleotides. At least 2.5 million CDR3-containing paired-end reads were obtained from each sample. First-strand cDNA was synthesized from all RNA with the Mint cDNA synthesis kit, primed by a TRBC-specific oligonucleotide. After uracil-DNA glycosylase treatment, a first 18-cycle PCR used universal primers M1SS and BC2_uni_R on all cDNA. The source study handled its data this way. Normalization of each sample was performed by random selection of 1 million high-quality reads, each carrying a distinct molecular identifier. Instead of being binned into consensus sequences, reads with shared molecular identifiers were discarded. MiTCR, set to a Q25 quality threshold and the strictest error-elimination algorithm, was used for CDR3 identification, clonotype clustering and error correction. Lower-bound total TCR beta diversity was estimated with a nonparametric unseen species model using Euler transformation. The public sequencing data were trimmed at Q25 with fastp and processed into clonotypes with MiXCR by TCRdb, which kept only in-frame beta chains. One record per CDR3 amino acid sequence lists the most common genes and DNA. The V and J calls follow TCRdb's processing rather than the paper's. The sample yields about 730,000 distinct CDR3 sequences; 35% to 45% were counted once. The top ten clones comprise 20% to 25% of the sample.

The sequence was obtained from a woman in her sixties in good health. The source material was blood.

The DNA reads TGTGCCAGCAGTTTAGGGGGTGGCGGGGGCTTCCAAGAGACCCAGTACTTC. This gives the protein CASSLGGGGGFQETQYF. The sequence links TRBV12-3 or TRBV12-4 to TRBJ2-5, with TRBD2 as a weak D call on 7 bases. Trimming removed 1 base from V and 1 base from J, leaving 16 bases between the germline ends. The CDR3, from cysteine to phenylalanine, totals 17 residues. Only the CDR3 part of the read is kept: 51 bases, read in frame from the first base.